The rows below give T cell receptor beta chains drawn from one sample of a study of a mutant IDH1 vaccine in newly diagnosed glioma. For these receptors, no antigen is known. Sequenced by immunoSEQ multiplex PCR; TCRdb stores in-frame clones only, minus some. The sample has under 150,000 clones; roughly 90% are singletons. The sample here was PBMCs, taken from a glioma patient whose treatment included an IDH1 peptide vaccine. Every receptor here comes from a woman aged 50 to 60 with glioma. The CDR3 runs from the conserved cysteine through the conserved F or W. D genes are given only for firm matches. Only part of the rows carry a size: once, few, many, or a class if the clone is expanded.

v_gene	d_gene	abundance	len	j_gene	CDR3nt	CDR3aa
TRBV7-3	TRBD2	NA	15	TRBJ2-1	TGTGCCAGCAGCTTAAGGCGGGAGGCCTACAATGAGCAGTTCTTC	CASSLRREAYNEQFF
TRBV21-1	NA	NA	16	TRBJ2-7	TGTGCCAGCAGCCCGTGCGAGACGGTTGTCTCCTACGAGCAGTACTTC	CASSPCETVVSYEQYF
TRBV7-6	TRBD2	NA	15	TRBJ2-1	TGTGCCAGCAGCCGCGGGACTAGCGATTACAATGAGCAGTTCTTC	CASSRGTSDYNEQFF
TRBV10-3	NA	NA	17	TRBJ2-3	TGTGCCATCAGTCCCAGGGGGGTAGCGGGGCGCACAGATACGCAGTATTTT	CAISPRGVAGRTDTQYF
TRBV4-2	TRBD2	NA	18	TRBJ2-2	TGTGCCAGCAGCCAAGGTAATCTGGCGGGAGCAGAGGCCGGGGAGCTGTTTTTT	CASSQGNLAGAEAGELFF
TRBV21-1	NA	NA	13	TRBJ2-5	TGTGCCAGGGGTCGACAGGACCAAGAGACCCAGTACTTC	CARGRQDQETQYF
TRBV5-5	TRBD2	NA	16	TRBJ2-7	TGCGCCAGCAGCCCGAGGCTAGCGGGAGGTTTCGACGAGCAGTACTTC	CASSPRLAGGFDEQYF
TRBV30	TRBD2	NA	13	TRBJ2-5	TGTGCCTGGGTGCGACTAGCACAAGAGACCCAGTACTTC	CAWVRLAQETQYF
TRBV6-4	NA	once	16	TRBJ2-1	TGTGCCAGCATCGGAGGGAAAGGACATTCCTACAATGAGCAGTTCTTC	CASIGGKGHSYNEQFF
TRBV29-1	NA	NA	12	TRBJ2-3	TGCAGCGTTGCAACAGGGTTAGATACGCAGTATTTT	CSVATGLDTQYF
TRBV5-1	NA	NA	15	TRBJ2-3	TGCGCCAGCAGAGTGTCTAGCGTGAGCACAGATACGCAGTATTTT	CASRVSSVSTDTQYF
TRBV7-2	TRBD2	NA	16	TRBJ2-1	TGTGCCAGCAGCTCGGGACTAGCGCCACAGTACAATGAGCAGTTCTTC	CASSSGLAPQYNEQFF
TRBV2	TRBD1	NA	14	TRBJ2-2	TGTGCCAGCGGGGGACAGGGAGGAACCGGGGAGCTGTTTTTT	CASGGQGGTGELFF
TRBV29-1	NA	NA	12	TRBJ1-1	TGCAGCGTTCGGGGGGGCAGCACTGAAGCTTTCTTT	CSVRGGSTEAFF
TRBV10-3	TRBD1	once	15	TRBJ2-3	TGTGCCATCAGGGGACAGTTGGGTCCCACAGATACGCAGTATTTT	CAIRGQLGPTDTQYF
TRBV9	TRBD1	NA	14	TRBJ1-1	TGTGCCAGCACCGAGGGCCCAGGGGGCACTGAAGCTTTCTTT	CASTEGPGGTEAFF
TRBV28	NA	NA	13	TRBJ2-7	TGTGCCAGCAGTTTAGACACGACCTACGAGCAGTACTTC	CASSLDTTYEQYF
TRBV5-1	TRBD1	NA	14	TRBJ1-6	TGCGCCAGCACTCTGGGACAGGGAATTTCACCCCTCCACTTT	CASTLGQGISPLHF
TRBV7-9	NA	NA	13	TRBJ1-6	TGTGCCAGCAGCTTAGATGAGGCGACACCCCTCCACTTT	CASSLDEATPLHF
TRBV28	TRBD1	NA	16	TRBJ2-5	TGTGCCAGCAGTTTATCAGGACAGGGGAAGGGGGAGACCCAGTACTTC	CASSLSGQGKGETQYF
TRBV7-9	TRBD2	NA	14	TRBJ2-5	TGTGCCAGCAGCACGGGACTAGCGGGAGTATCCCAGTACTTC	CASSTGLAGVSQYF
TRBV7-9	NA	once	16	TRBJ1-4	TGTGCCAGCAGCTCGTACAGGGAGTCAACTAATGAAAAACTGTTTTTT	CASSSYRESTNEKLFF
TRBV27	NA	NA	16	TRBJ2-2	TGTGCCAGCAGACACTCAGGGGTTGGTTTTACCGGGGAGCTGTTTTTT	CASRHSGVGFTGELFF
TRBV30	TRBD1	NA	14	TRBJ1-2	TGTGCCTGGAGTCCGACAGGGTCGGGCTATGGCTACACCTTC	CAWSPTGSGYGYTF
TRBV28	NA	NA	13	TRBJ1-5	TGTGCCAGCAGTTTGCTACAGAATCAGCCCCAGCATTTT	CASSLLQNQPQHF
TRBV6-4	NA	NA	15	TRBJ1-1	TGTGCCAGCAGTGACACACAGGGCTCTCACACTGAAGCTTTCTTT	CASSDTQGSHTEAFF
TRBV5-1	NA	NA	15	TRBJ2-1	TGCGCCAGCAGCTTGGAGGCAGGTAGCCAGGGTGAGCAGTTCTTC	CASSLEAGSQGEQFF
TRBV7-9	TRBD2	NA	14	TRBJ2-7	TGTGCCAGCAGCTCGCCCGGGACTACCTACGAGCAGTACTTC	CASSSPGTTYEQYF
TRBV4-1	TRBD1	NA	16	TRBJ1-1	TGCGCCAGCAGCCAAGTGACAGGGAGGAGGAACACTGAAGCTTTCTTT	CASSQVTGRRNTEAFF
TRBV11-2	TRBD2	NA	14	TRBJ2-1	TGTGCCAGCAGCTTAGACGCCGTCACTAGCGTTTTGTTCTTC	CASSLDAVTSVLFF
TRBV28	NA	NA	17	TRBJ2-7	TGTGCCAGCAGTTTCCATGACATGAACGACCCAATCTACGAGCAGTACTTC	CASSFHDMNDPIYEQYF
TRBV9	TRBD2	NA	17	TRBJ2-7	TGTGCCAGCAGCTCAGGGGGACTAGCGGGCCCCTCGGGCGAGCAGTACTTC	CASSSGGLAGPSGEQYF
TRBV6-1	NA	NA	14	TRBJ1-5	TGTGCCAGCAGTGGGGGGGATGGCAATCAGCCCCAGCATTTT	CASSGGDGNQPQHF
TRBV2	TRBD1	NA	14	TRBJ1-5	TGTGCCAGCAGAGGGGACAGGGGAGGCCAGCCCCAGCATTTT	CASRGDRGGQPQHF
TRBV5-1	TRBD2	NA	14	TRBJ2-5	TGCGCCAGCAGCTATAGCGGGAGCCTAGAGACCCAGTACTTC	CASSYSGSLETQYF
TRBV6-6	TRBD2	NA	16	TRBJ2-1	TGTGCCAGCAGTTACGTGCCTAGCGGGAGCGGCGATGAGCAGTTCTTC	CASSYVPSGSGDEQFF
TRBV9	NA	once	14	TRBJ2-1	TGTGCCAGCAGCGTCGGGACAACGAAAGATGAGCAGTTCTTC	CASSVGTTKDEQFF
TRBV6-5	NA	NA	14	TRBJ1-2	TGTGCCAGCAGTGAAACTTGGGGGGACGATGGCTACACCTTC	CASSETWGDDGYTF
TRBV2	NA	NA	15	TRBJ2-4	TGTGCCAGCAGTGTAGCGACGGTAGCCAAAAACATTCAGTACTTC	CASSVATVAKNIQYF
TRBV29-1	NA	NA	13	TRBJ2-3	TGCAGCGCCGTTTTTGTAAGCGCAGATACGCAGTATTTT	CSAVFVSADTQYF
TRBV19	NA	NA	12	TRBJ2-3	TGTGCCAGTAGCGGGAGCTCAGATACGCAGTATTTT	CASSGSSDTQYF
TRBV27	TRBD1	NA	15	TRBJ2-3	TGTGCCAGCAGTTCCCGGGACAGGGCAATAGATACGCAGTATTTT	CASSSRDRAIDTQYF
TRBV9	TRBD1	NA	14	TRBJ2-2	TGTGCCAGCAGCGCAGGGGGCCGGACCGGGGAGCTGTTTTTT	CASSAGGRTGELFF
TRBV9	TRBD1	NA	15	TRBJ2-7	TGTGCCAGCAGCGTGGGGACAGGGCCCTACGAGGAGCAGTACTTC	CASSVGTGPYEEQYF
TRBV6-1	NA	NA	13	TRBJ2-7	TGTGCCAGCAGCTTTACTATTCTCTACGAGCAGTACTTC	CASSFTILYEQYF
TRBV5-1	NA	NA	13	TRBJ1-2	TGCGCCAGCAGCTTGGACAGAAACTATGGCTACACCTTC	CASSLDRNYGYTF
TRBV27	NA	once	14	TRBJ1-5	TGTGCCAGCAGTTTTGTGGGGGGCAATCAGCCCCAGCATTTT	CASSFVGGNQPQHF
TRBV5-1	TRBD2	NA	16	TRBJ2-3	TGCGCCAGCTCCCTAGCGGGAGACGCAAGCACAGATACGCAGTATTTT	CASSLAGDASTDTQYF
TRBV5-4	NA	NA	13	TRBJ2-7	TGTGCCAGCAGCCGGGACACTTCCTACGAGCAGTACTTC	CASSRDTSYEQYF
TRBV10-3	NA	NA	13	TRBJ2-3	TGTGCCATCAGTGAGTCACCTCAGCGAACGCAGTATTTT	CAISESPQRTQYF
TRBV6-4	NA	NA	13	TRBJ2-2	TGTGCCAGCAGTGACTCGGACACCGGGGAGCTGTTTTTT	CASSDSDTGELFF